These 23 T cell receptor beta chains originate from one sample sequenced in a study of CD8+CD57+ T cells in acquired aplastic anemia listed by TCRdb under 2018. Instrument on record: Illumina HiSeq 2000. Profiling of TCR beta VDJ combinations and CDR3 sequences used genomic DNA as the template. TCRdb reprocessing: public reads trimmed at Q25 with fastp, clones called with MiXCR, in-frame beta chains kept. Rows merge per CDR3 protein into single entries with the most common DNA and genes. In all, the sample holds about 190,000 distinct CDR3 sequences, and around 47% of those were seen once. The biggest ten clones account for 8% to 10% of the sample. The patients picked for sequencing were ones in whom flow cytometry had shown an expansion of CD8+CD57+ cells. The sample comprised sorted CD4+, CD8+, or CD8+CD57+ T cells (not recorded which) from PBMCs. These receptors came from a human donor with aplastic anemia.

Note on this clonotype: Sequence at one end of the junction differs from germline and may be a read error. In nucleotides, the CDR3 is TGTGCTAGCAGGTCACAGGGGGGCTATGGCTACACCTTC. It yields the protein CASRSQGGYGYTF. The gene calls are TRBV5-4 and TRBJ1-2; 8 nucleotides line up with TRBD1. The V gene's germline CDR1 is SGHNT and CDR2 YYREEE (reference sequence). There are 13 residues in the CDR3.

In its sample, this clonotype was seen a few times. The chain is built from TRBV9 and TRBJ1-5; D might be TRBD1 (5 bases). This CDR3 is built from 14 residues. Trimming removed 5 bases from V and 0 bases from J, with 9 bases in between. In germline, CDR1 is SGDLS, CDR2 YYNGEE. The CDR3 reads CASSVGVSNQPQHF. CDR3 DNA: TGTGCCAGCAGTGTGGGGGTTAGCAATCAGCCCCAGCATTTT. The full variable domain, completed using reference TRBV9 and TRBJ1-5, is DSGVTQTPKHLITATGQRVTLRCSPRSGDLSVYWYQQSLDQGLQFLIQYYNGEERAKGNILERFSAQQFPDLHSELNLSSLELGDSALYFCASSVGVSNQPQHFGDGTRLSIL.

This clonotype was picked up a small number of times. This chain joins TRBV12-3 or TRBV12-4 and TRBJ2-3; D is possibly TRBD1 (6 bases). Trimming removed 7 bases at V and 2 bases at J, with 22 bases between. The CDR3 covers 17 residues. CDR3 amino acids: CASTPLGAEHFTDTQYF. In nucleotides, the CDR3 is TGTGCCAGCACCCCCTTGGGGGCGGAGCATTTCACAGATACGCAGTATTTT.

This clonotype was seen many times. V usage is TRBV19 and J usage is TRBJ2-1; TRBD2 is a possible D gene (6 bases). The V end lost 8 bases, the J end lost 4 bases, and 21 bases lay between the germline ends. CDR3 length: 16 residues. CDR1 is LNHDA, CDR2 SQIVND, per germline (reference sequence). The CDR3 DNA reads TGTGCCAGTTGGGGACTCGATCCTAGGGTTTACAATGAGCAGTTCTTC. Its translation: CASWGLDPRVYNEQFF.

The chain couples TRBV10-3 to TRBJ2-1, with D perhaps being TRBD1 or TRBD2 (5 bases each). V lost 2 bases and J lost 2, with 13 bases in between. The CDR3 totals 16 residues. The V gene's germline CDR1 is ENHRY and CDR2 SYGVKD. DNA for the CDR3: TGTGCCATCAGTGAGGAGGGTTGGACACCCTACAATGAGCAGTTCTTC. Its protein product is CAISEEGWTPYNEQFF.

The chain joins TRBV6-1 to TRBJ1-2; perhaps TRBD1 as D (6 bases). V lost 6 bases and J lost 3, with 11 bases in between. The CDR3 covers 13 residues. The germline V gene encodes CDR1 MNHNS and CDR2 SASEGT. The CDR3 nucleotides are TGTGCCAGCAGCCGCTCAGGGGACTATGGCTACACCTTC. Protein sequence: CASSRSGDYGYTF.

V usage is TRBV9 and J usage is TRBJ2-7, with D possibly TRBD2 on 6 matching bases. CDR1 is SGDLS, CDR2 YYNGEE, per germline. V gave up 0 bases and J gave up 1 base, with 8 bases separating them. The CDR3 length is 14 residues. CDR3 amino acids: CASSVGAGSYEQYF. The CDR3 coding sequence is TGTGCCAGCAGCGTAGGGGCGGGATCCTACGAGCAGTACTTC.

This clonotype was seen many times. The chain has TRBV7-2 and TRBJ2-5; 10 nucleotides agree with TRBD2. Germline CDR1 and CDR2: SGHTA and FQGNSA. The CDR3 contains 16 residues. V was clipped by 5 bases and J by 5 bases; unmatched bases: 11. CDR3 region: CASSTHSSGSGETQYF. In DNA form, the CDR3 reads TGTGCCAGCAGCACACATTCTAGCGGGAGTGGGGAGACCCAGTACTTC.

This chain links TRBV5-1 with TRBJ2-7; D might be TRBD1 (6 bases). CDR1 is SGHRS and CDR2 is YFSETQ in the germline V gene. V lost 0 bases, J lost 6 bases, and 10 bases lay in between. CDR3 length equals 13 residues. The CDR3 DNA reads TGCGCCAGCAGCTTGGTCAGGGGCGCCGAGCAGTACTTC. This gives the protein CASSLVRGAEQYF.

The CDR3 loop reads CATSEGETQYF. For the CDR3, the DNA is TGTGCCACCAGTGAGGGAGAGACCCAGTACTTC. This chain links TRBV24-1 with TRBJ2-5; no clear D gene. V gave up 4 bases and J gave up 4 bases, with 3 bases separating them. Germline values: CDR1 KGHDR, CDR2 SFDVKD. This CDR3 spans 11 amino acids.

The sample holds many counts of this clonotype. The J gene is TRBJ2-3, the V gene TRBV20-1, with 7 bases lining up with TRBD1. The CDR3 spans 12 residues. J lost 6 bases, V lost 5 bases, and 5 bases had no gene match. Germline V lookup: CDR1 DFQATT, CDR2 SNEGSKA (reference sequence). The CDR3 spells CSAVTGADTQYF. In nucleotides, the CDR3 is TGCAGTGCTGTCACAGGGGCCGATACGCAGTATTTT.

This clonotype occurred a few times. The CDR3 protein is CASSDNEQYF. DNA for the CDR3: TGTGCCAGCAGTGATAACGAGCAGTACTTC. V is TRBV25-1 and J is TRBJ2-7; D is unresolved. This CDR3 has 10 residues. CDR1 is MGHDK, CDR2 SYGVNS, per germline. V lost 3 bases to trimming and J lost 5 bases, with 2 bases between them.

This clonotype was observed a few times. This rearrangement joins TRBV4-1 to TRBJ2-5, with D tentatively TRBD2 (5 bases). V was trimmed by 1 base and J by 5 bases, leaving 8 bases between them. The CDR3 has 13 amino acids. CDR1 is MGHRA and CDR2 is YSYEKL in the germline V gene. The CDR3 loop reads CASSQGGQETQYF. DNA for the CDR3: TGCGCCAGCAGCCAAGGAGGGCAGGAGACCCAGTACTTC.

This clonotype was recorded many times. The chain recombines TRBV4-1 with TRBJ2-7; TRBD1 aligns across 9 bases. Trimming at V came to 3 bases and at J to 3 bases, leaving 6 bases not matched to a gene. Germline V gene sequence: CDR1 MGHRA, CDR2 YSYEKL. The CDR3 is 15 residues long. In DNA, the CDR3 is TGCGCCAGCAGCCACCCCGGGACAGGGAACTACGAGCAGTACTTC. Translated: CASSHPGTGNYEQYF.

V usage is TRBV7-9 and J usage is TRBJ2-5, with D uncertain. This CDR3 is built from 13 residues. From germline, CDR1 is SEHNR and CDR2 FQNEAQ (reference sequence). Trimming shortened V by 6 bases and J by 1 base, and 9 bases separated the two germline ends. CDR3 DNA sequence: TGTGCCAGCAGTTCCTGGGCCCAAGAGACCCAGTACTTC. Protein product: CASSSWAQETQYF.

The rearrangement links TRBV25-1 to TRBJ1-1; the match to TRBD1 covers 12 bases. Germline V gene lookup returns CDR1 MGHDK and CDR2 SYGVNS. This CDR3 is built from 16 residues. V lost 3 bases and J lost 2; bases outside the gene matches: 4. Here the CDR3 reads CASSDPGTGGNTEAFF. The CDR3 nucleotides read TGTGCCAGCAGTGACCCCGGGACAGGGGGCAACACTGAAGCTTTCTTT.

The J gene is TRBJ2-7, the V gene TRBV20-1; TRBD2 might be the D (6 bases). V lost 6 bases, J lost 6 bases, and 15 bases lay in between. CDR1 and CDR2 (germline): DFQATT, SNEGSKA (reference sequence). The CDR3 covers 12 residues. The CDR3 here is CSAPRLGGEQYF. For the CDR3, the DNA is TGCAGTGCCCCGCGACTAGGTGGCGAGCAGTACTTC.

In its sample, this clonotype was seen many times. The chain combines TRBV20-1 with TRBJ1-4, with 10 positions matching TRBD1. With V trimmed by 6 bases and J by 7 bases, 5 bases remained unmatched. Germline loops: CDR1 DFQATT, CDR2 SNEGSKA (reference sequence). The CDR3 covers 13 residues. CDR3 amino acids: CSALDRGVEKLFF. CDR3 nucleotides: TGCAGTGCACTGGACAGGGGGGTTGAAAAACTGTTTTTT.

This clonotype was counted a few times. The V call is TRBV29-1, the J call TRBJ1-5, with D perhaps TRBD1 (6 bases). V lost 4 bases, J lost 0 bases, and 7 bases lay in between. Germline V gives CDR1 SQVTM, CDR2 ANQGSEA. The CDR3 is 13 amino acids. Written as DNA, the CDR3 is TGCAGCGTTGCAGGGGCTAGCAATCAGCCCCAGCATTTT. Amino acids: CSVAGASNQPQHF.

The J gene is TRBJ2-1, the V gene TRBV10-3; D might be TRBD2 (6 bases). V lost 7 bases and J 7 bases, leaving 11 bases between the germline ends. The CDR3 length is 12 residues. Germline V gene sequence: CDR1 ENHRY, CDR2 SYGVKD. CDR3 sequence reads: CAIMARGNEQFF. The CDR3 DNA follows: TGTGCCATCATGGCCCGGGGGAATGAGCAGTTCTTC.

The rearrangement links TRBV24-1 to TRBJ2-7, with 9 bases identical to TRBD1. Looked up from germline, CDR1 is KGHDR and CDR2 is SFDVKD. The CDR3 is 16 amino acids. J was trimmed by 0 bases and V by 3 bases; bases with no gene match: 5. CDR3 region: CATSDTGGRSSYEQYF. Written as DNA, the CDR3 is TGTGCCACCAGTGATACAGGGGGCCGGAGCTCCTACGAGCAGTACTTC.

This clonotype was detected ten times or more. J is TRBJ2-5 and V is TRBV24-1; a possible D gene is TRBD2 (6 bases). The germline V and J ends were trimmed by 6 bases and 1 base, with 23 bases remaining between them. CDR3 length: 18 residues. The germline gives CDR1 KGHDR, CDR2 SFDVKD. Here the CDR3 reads CATSPDRGFSGVQETQYF. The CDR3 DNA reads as TGTGCCACCAGTCCTGACCGAGGGTTTTCGGGGGTCCAAGAGACCCAGTACTTC.

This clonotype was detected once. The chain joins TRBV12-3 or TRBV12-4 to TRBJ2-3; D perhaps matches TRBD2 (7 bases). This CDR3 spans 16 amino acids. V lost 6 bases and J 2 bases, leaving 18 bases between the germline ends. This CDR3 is CASRPLSGGPTDTQYF. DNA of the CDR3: TGTGCCAGCAGGCCCCTCTCGGGGGGCCCCACAGATACGCAGTATTTT.